The rows below give T cell receptor beta chains drawn from one sample of a study of blood T cell repertoires in COVID-19. TCRdb's copy holds only in-frame clones and misses some; the assay was immunoSEQ multiplex PCR. The table includes approximately 270,000 clones, around 90% detected once. The specimen was PBMCs or T cells enriched from blood (not recorded which). These receptors were taken from a human donor in a cohort exposed to, infected with or recovered from COVID-19 (not recorded which). The donor label of this sample is uncertain. Both conserved end residues are trimmed from each CDR3.

>TRBV29-1|TRBJ2-3
SAGTGLDADTQY
>TRBV27|TRBJ1-2
ATMGQGRHYGYT
>TRBV7-9|TRBJ1-2
ASSQTQANYGYT
>TRBV19|TRBJ1-5
ASSVTGDNQPQH
>TRBV6-5|TRBJ1-5
ASSYEQGNQPQH
>TRBV11-2|TRBJ1-1
ATPSGTGGTEAF
>TRBV5-5|TRBJ2-7
ASSLIPGAHSYEQY
>TRBV7-3|TRBJ2-1
ASSPGLAGQHEQF
>TRBV30|TRBJ2-3
AWTDGTSEDTQY
>TRBV10-3|TRBJ2-1
AISESHGQGTANEQF
>TRBV14|TRBJ1-1
ASSQDLQGRAF
>TRBV5-4|TRBJ2-2
ASSLWGGTGELF
>TRBV11-3|TRBJ2-5
ASSLAGQAQETQY
>TRBV19|TRBJ1-5
ASSIPSGQEGSPQH
>TRBV2|TRBJ1-2
ASGPVEGYT
>TRBV19|TRBJ1-4
ASSGAGARLEKLF
>TRBV7-9|TRBJ2-7
ASSPRAGEQY
>TRBV14|TRBJ1-4
ASSQRWRANEKLF
>TRBV10-3|TRBJ1-1
AISGQGARTEAF
>TRBV5-1|TRBJ2-1
ASSETGSYNEQF
>TRBV10-3|TRBJ1-3
AISEFPGGPSGNTIY
>TRBV18|TRBJ2-5
ASSSLPGETQY
>TRBV15|TRBJ2-7
ATSRAGQGESYEQY
>TRBV7-3|TRBJ2-7
ASSLTDRVGDEQY
>TRBV7-9|TRBJ2-1
ASSFRRTSGNNEQF
>TRBV6-5|TRBJ1-6
ASSYYRGRGDSPLH
>TRBV28|TRBJ2-2
ASSSDRGGTGELF
>TRBV15|TRBJ2-2
ATSRGPGQGITGELF
>TRBV27|TRBJ1-2
ASSLSQGRLYGYT
>TRBV9|TRBJ1-4
ASSAGGVNNEKLF
>TRBV7-9|TRBJ2-5
ASSLGVDGTGVETQY
>TRBV11-2|TRBJ1-6
ASSSPGGALSVLSPLH
>TRBV11-2|TRBJ1-5
ASSETGWKDSNQPQH
>TRBV2|TRBJ2-6
ASRKGQGVSGANVLT
>TRBV4-2|TRBJ2-3
ASRRWEKDTQY
>TRBV6-5|TRBJ2-3
ASSYMGGADTQY
>TRBV27|TRBJ2-1
ASSLRDRGPSGGPGSYNEQF
>TRBV28|TRBJ1-6
ASSLRDSPLH
>TRBV11-2|TRBJ2-3
ASSRDRGSLDTQY
>TRBV19|TRBJ1-3
ASSFGASGNTIY
>TRBV7-3|TRBJ2-1
ASSLTQGIEQF
>TRBV5-4|TRBJ2-5
ASSLDRARGY
>TRBV6-5|TRBJ1-1
ASSFGLGTEAF
>TRBV9|TRBJ2-3
ASSVKEGAGTDTQY
>TRBV5-1|TRBJ1-1
ASSGGTEAF
>TRBV5-5|TRBJ1-5
ASSLARDRGLNQPQH